This T cell receptor beta chain was retrieved from a study of control samples from healthy donors and cancer patients. Some clones are missing from TCRdb's copy, which holds only in-frame ones; the method was immunoSEQ multiplex PCR. The table lists 90,000 to 150,000 clones, approximately 93% of them singletons. Germline V lookup: CDR1 SGHVS, CDR2 FQNEAQ. The CDR3 is made up of 20 amino acids. V was shortened by 3 bases and J by 0 bases, with 24 bases between the two germline ends. The TCR was taken from a woman younger than 30 in good health. This sequence joins TRBV7-8 and TRBJ2-4; a possible D gene is TRBD1 (6 bases). The source material was blood. CDR3 DNA sequence: TGTGCCAGCAGCTTCATACCTAAACAGGGATATGCTATAGCCAAAAACATTCAGTACTTC. This sequence encodes CASSFIPKQGYAIAKNIQYF.